This T cell receptor (beta chain) was documented in a study of shared clonotypes between healthy human individuals. Donors comprised only Caucasian adults living in Nashville, Tennessee. Note on this clone: Its antigen remains unidentified.

TCRdb's table, derived via immunoSEQ multiplex PCR, lists solely in-frame clones and lacks some. This sample has around 1.1 million clones, with approximately 75% found just once. Findings and limits, study-wide: Limited genetic and exposure-history diversity came from having few donors.

Sequencing was performed on memory CD4+ T cells from PBMCs. The subset was: CD45RA-negative fraction. The receptor was derived from a young man in good health. Some clones in this sample may be carry-over from other donors' samples.

The CDR3 is CASSRQGGLLNTQYF. CDR3 sequence (DNA): TGTGCCAGCAGCCGCCAGGGGGGATTACTTAATACGCAGTATTTT. This chain links TRBV7-9 with TRBJ2-3, with D possibly TRBD1 on 7 matching bases. Trimming removed 5 bases at V and 7 bases at J, with 19 bases between. This CDR3 comprises 15 residues. Germline assignment: CDR1 SEHNR and CDR2 FQNEAQ (reference sequence).